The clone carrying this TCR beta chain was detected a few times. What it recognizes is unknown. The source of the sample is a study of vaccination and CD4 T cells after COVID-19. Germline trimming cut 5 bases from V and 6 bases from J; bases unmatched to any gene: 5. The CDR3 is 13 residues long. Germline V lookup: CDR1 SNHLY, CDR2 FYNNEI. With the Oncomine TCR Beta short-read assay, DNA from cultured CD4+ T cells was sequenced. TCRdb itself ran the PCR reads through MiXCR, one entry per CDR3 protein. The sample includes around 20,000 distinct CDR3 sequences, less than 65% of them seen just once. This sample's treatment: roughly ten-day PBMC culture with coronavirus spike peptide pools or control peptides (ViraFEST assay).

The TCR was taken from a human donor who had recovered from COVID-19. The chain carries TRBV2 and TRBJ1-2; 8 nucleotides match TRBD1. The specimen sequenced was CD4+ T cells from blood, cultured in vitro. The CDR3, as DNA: TGTGCCAGCAGTTCCCGGGACAGGCATGGCTACACCTTC. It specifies CASSSRDRHGYTF.